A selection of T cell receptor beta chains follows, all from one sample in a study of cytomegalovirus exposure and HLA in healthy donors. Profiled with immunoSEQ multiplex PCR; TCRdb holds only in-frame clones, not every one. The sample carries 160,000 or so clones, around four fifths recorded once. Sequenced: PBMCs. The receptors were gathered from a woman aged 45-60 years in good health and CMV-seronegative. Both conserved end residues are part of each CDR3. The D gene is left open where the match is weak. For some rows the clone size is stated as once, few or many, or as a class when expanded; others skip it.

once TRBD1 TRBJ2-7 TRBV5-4 TGTGCCAGCAGCGCCGGACAGGGGGCCAAGCAGTACTTC CASSAGQGAKQYF
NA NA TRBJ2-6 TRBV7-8 TGTGCCAGCAGCAACCCCTACTCTGGGGCCAACGTCCTGACTTTC CASSNPYSGANVLTF
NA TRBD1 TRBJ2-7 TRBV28 TGTGCCAGCAGGGGGGGCGGGACAGGGTATCCGTCGGTCTACGAGCAGTACTTC CASRGGGTGYPSVYEQYF
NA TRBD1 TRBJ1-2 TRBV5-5 TGTGCCAGCAGCTACTCCCTCAGACCCGACAGGGGATACGGCTACACCTTC CASSYSLRPDRGYGYTF
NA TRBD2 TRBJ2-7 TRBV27 TGTGCCAGCAGAACTAGCGGGTCCCCCCAGGAGCAGTACTTC CASRTSGSPQEQYF
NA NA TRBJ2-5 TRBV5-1 TGCGCCAGCAGTTGGAGTGGTAGGCAAGAGACCCAGTACTTC CASSWSGRQETQYF
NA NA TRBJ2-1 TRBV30 TGTGCCTGGAGTTTGGAGCGGGTCTCCTACAATGAGCAGTTCTTC CAWSLERVSYNEQFF
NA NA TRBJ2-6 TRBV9 TGTGCCAGCACCACAGGACACTCTGGGGCCAACGTCCTGACTTTC CASTTGHSGANVLTF
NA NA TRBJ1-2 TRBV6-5 TGTGCCAGCAGTTACTCTGTTACAGGGCCCTATGGCTACACCTTC CASSYSVTGPYGYTF
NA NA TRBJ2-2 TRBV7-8 TGTGCCAGCAGCTCCCCCGGGCAGGGGCGTAGGACCGGGGAGCTGTTTTTT CASSSPGQGRRTGELFF
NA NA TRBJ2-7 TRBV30 TGTGCCTGGAGTCCTCAGGGAAACGAGCAGTACTTC CAWSPQGNEQYF
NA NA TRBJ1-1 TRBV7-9 TGTGCCAGCAGCCCTAAGGGAATAGGGGGAAACACTGAAGCTTTCTTT CASSPKGIGGNTEAFF
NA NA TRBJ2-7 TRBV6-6 TGTGCCAGCAGTTATCCGGCGGGATCCGGGCGCGAGCAGTACTTC CASSYPAGSGREQYF
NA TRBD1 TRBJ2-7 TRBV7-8 TGTGCCAGCAGCTTAAAAACAGGGGGCGTCGTTTACGAGCAGTACTTC CASSLKTGGVVYEQYF
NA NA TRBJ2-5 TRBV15 TGTGCCACCATTAACGGGGAGTACCAAGAGACCCAGTACTTC CATINGEYQETQYF
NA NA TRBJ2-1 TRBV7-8 TGTGCCAGCAGCTTAGGGACTGGACTTAACAATGAGCAGTTCTTC CASSLGTGLNNEQFF
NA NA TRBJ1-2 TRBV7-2 TGTGCCAGCAGCTTAGCGCTAGTTATATTCGGCTACACCTTC CASSLALVIFGYTF
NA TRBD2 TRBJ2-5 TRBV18 TGTGCCAGCTCACCCCAAGGACTAGTAATAAAGACCCAGTACTTC CASSPQGLVIKTQYF
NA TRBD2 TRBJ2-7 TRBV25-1 TGTGCCAGCACGCTTAGCGGGAGTGGGAACGAGCAGTACTTC CASTLSGSGNEQYF
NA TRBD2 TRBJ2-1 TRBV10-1 TGCGCCAGCAAGCTAGCGGGGCACAATGAGCAGTTCTTC CASKLAGHNEQFF
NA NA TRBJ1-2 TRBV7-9 TGTGCCAGCAGCCCCAGACCGGGGGTTGGGATCTCTGGCTACACCTTC CASSPRPGVGISGYTF
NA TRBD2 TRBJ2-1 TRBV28 TGTGCCAGCAGTTTCGCTAGCGGGAGGGCCAAGGAGCAGTTCTTC CASSFASGRAKEQFF
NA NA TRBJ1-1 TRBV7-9 TGTGCCAGCAGCTTAGGCTTGGGGGCTAACACTGAAGCTTTCTTT CASSLGLGANTEAFF
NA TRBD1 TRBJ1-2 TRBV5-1 TGCGCCAGCAGTTTTATACAGGGGGCAGGAAACTATGGCTACACCTTC CASSFIQGAGNYGYTF
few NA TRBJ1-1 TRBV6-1 TGTGCCAGCAGCTTATACACGAACAAGAACACTGAAGCTTTCTTT CASSLYTNKNTEAFF
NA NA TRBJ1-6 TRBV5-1 TGCGCCAGCAGTACCTACGGCGAGACAGTAAATTCACCCCTCCACTTT CASSTYGETVNSPLHF
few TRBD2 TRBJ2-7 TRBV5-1 TGCGCCAGCAGCACAGCCGGGACTAGCGGGAGCCACGAGCAGTACTTC CASSTAGTSGSHEQYF
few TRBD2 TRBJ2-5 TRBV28 TGTGCCAGCAGTTTAGAAGGATCGGGGTCAAGCGGGGGCTATTTATTGGAGCAGTACTTC CASSLEGSGSSGGYLLEQYF
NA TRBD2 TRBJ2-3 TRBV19 TGTGCCAGTAGTCCCCAGGTTTTTTGGACTAGCGGGGGGTTAACCAGCACAGATACGCAGTATTTT CASSPQVFWTSGGLTSTDTQYF
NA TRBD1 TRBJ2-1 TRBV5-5 TGTGCCAGCAGCGTTTCCGGGACAGGCGACTACAATGAGCAGTTCTTC CASSVSGTGDYNEQFF
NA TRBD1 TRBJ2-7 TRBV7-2 TGTGCCAGCAGCCTGGATATAACAGGGGTACGCGAGCAGTACTTC CASSLDITGVREQYF
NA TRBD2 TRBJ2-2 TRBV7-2 TGTGCCAGCAGCTTAGAAGCCGGGAGGGGCTATGACGGGGAGCTGTTTTTT CASSLEAGRGYDGELFF
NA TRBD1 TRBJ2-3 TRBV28 TGTGCCAGCAGTTCCCTGGGGGGACAGGAAAACACAGATACGCAGTATTTT CASSSLGGQENTDTQYF
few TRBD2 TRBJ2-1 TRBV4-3 TGCGCCAGCAGCCAAGGGATAGGCGGGGGGGTAAATGAGCAGTTCTTC CASSQGIGGGVNEQFF
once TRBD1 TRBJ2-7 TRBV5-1 TGCGCCAGCAGGGGTTTGGGACAGGGCCCTATTCTAGGGAACGAGCAGTACTTC CASRGLGQGPILGNEQYF
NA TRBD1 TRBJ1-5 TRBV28 TGTGCCAGCAGTTTATCAGGGGGCGGAAATCAGCCCCAGCATTTT CASSLSGGGNQPQHF
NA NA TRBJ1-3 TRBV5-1 TGCGCCAGCACCCCGACGCCCCAGGGGTCTGGAAACACCATATATTTT CASTPTPQGSGNTIYF
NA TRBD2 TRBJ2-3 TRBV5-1 TGCGCCAGCAGCCCGGGGCGGCTAGCGGGGGCCAGTGATACGCAGTATTTT CASSPGRLAGASDTQYF
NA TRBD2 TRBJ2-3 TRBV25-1 TGTGCCAGCAGCCGACTAGCGGGCAACACAGATACGCAGTATTTT CASSRLAGNTDTQYF
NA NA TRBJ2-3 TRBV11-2 TGTGCCAGCAGCTTAGTCAGGACAGATACGCAGTATTTT CASSLVRTDTQYF
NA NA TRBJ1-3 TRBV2 TGTGCCAGCAGATACTCCTCTGGAAACACCATATATTTT CASRYSSGNTIYF
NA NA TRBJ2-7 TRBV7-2 TGTGCCAGCAGCTTAGCGGGCACGGCGGGTGGGGAGCAGTACTTC CASSLAGTAGGEQYF
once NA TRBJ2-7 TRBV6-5 TGTGCCAGCAGTTACTCGGGGCGGTGGGGCGAGCAGTACTTC CASSYSGRWGEQYF
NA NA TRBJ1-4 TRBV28 TGTGCCAGCATTGCGTGGGGGGTGGGTACCAGCCGCCATGGAGTAGAAAAACTGTTTTTT CASIAWGVGTSRHGVEKLFF
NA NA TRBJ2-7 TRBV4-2 TGTGCCAGCAGCCAGCCACAGGGAGCCTACGAGCAGTACTTC CASSQPQGAYEQYF
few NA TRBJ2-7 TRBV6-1 TGTGCCAGCAGTGAAGCGGTTGCGAGGGATGCGTCCTACGAGCAGTACTTC CASSEAVARDASYEQYF
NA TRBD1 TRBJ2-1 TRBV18 TGTGCCAGCTCACAGGGACAGGGAAATGAGCAGTTCTTC CASSQGQGNEQFF
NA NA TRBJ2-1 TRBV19 TGTGCCAGTAGGGACCGACGTGGGGCCAATGAGCAGTTCTTC CASRDRRGANEQFF
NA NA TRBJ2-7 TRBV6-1 TGTGCCAGCAGTGAAGGCGGCACGAGAACCTACGAGCAGTACTTC CASSEGGTRTYEQYF
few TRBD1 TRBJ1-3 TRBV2 TGTGCCAGCAGGACAGGGTCTGGAAACACCATATATTTT CASRTGSGNTIYF